This T cell receptor beta chain was profiled in a study of cytomegalovirus exposure and HLA in healthy donors. Broader study findings: Presence/absence comparisons presumed near-even sequencing depth among donors. Cytomegalovirus-associated status was assigned to fewer than 200 TCR beta chains. Later genetic work tied a missense DCLRE1C variant to beta-chain V and J trimming. Of the V segments, some could not be distinguished, including TRBV6-2 and TRBV6-3, and were excluded.

The sample holds a few counts of this clone. Its antigen is as yet unknown. Use of 60 Vbeta and 13 Jbeta primers characterized the PCR. Generated by immunoSEQ multiplex PCR, the TCRdb table keeps only in-frame clones and is missing some. The sample includes roughly 80,000 clones, 62% seen only once; the top ten take approximately 4%. Trimming took 0 bases from V and 2 from J, leaving 7 bases between them. The germline V gene encodes CDR1 SQVTM and CDR2 ANQGSEA. This CDR3 has 13 residues. This TCR was recovered from a male donor in good health and CMV-seropositive. Sequencing was done on a sample of PBMCs. This sequence joins TRBV29-1 and TRBJ1-2, with a tentative D call TRBD1 (5 bases). CDR3 sequence: CSVEEGGNYGYTF. In nucleotides, the CDR3 is TGCAGCGTTGAAGAGGGGGGGAACTATGGCTACACCTTC.